Sequencing of this T cell receptor beta chain was carried out in a study of blood T cell repertoires in COVID-19 (dated by TCRdb to the early 2020s). Describing the broader study: Collaborator samples came from the United States, Italy and Spain and covered acute and convalescent phases of COVID-19. The repertoires were made available in a free public database intended to serve as a resource for research on the immune response to SARS-CoV-2. The material from the prospective study consisted of cDNA or gDNA derived from T cells, B-cell-depleted T cells, or PBMCs. Deeply sampled blood TCRbeta repertoires from subjects exposed to, actively infected with, or recovered from COVID-19 were included in the dataset. The sample metadata nearly always contained a de-identified subject ID, COVID-19 status, age in years and sex. Where available, HLA class I and class II types were taken from metadata supplied by the sample provider and were not determined by assay-based typing. The samples were drawn from the first 160 participants of the ongoing ImmuneRACE study and from 1,254 subjects provided by 6 global collaborators.

The research as a whole found: How much clinical and demographic metadata was included differed by source and by participant, and the metadata was provided uncurated.

The collaborating institutions used their own protocols to collect whole blood in K2EDTA tubes. For TCRbeta analysis, collaborators shipped samples in one of three forms: frozen whole blood, isolated PBMCs, or DNA extracted from either of those sample types. V loses 3 bases of germline sequence and J loses 3 bases, and the interval between the two ends is 12 bases. CDR1 SGDLS and CDR2 YYNGEE are derived from the germline V gene. The CDR3 runs 15 amino acids, cysteine and phenylalanine included. The sequence is cut down to CDR3 DNA, 45 bases in frame from base 1. As to this clone: What antigen it recognizes has not been identified. Base qualities are not at hand, and no much larger clone is one base apart.

The immunoSEQ Assay, a bias-controlled multiplex PCR, was used to amplify TCRbeta CDR3 regions from genomic DNA. In the paper's pipeline: The number of nucleated cells in each sample was estimated from the amplification of reference gene primers within the assay. Sequence reads were collapsed and filtered to measure the absolute abundance of every unique TCRbeta CDR3 rearrangement. For each sample, productive Simpson clonality was calculated as the square root of Simpson's diversity index across productive rearrangements. TCRdb took over this immuneACCESS table, retaining in-frame rearrangements with V and J assigned. Such tables are incomplete; in checked studies, under half of the missing clones stem from an unresolved V gene, and the remainder is unexplained. D and trimming come from the DNA, and the V and J calls and clone size come from that table. For this sample the table gives roughly 230,000 clones, of which roughly 88% were detected only once. The ten biggest clones cover about 0.7% of the sample.

The receptor was isolated from a human donor in a cohort sampled during active COVID-19. The chain is made from TRBV9 and TRBJ1-4; TRBD1 could be the D gene, as 5 bases match. Sequencing was carried out using peripheral blood. DNA sequence: TGTGCCAGCAGCGCAGGGAAGGCTCCTAATGAAAAACTGTTTTTT. It translates as CASSAGKAPNEKLFF.